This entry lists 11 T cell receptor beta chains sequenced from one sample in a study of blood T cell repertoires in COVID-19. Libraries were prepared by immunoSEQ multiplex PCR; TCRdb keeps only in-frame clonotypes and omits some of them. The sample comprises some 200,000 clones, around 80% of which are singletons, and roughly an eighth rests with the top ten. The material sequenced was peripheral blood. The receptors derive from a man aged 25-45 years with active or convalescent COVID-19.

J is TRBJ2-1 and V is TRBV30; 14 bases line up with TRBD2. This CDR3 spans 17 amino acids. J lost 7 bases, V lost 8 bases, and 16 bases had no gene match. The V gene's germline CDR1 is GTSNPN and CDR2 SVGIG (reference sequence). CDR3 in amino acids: CAGEKLGLAGVYNEQFF. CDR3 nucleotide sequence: TGTGCCGGAGAGAAATTGGGACTAGCGGGAGTTTATAATGAGCAGTTCTTC. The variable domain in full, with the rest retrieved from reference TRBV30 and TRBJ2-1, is SQTIHQWPATLVQPVGSPLSLECTVEGTSNPNLYWYRQAAGRGLQLLFYSVGIGQISSEVPQNLSASRPQDRQFILSSKKLLLSDSGFYLCAGEKLGLAGVYNEQFFGPGTRLTVL.

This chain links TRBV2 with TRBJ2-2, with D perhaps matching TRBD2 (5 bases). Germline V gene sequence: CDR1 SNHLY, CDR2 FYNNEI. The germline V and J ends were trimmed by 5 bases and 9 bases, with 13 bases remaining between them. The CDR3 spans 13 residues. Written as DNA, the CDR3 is TGTGCCAGCAGTCCCGGGGTGGGCCGGGAGCTGTTTTTT. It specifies CASSPGVGRELFF.

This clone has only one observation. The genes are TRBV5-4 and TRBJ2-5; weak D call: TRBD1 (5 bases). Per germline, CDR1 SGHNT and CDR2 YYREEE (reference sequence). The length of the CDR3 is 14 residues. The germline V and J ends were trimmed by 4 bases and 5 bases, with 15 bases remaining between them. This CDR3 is CASSRMQGDETQYF. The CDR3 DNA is TGTGCCAGCAGCCGCATGCAGGGCGACGAGACCCAGTACTTC. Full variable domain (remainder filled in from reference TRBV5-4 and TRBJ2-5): ETGVTQSPTHLIKTRGQQVTLRCSSQSGHNTVSWYQQALGQGPQFIFQYYREEENGRGNFPPRFSGLQFPNYSSELNVNALELDDSALYLCASSRMQGDETQYFGPGTRLLVL.

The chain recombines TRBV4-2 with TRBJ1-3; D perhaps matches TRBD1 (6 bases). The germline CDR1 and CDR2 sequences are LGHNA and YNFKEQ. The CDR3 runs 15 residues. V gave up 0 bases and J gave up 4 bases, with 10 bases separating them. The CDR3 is CASSQEQGQGNTIYF. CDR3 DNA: TGTGCCAGCAGCCAAGAACAGGGCCAAGGAAACACCATATATTTT.

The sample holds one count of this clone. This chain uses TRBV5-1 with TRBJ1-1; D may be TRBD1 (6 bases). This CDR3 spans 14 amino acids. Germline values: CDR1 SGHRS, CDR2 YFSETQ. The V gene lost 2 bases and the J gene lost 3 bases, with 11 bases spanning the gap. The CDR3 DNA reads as TGCGCCAGCAGCTTACCGACAGGAGACACTGAAGCTTTCTTT. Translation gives CASSLPTGDTEAFF.

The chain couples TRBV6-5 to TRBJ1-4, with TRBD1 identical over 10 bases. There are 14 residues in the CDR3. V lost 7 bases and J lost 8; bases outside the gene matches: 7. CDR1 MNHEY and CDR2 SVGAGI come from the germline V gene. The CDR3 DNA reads TGTGCCAGCATTCGAGGACAGGGGGGCGAAAAACTGTTTTTT. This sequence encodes CASIRGQGGEKLFF.

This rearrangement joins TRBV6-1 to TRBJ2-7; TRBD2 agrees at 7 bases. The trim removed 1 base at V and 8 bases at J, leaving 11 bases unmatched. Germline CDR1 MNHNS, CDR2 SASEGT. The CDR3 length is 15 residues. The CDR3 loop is CASSEGGLAVRKQYV. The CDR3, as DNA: TGTGCCAGCAGTGAAGGCGGGCTAGCGGTTAGAAAGCAGTACGTC.

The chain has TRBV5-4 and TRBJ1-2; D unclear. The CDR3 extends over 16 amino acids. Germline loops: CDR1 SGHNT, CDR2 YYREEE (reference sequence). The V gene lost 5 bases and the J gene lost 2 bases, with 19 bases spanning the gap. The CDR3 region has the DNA TGTGCCAGCAGTTCCCCACAGCTTAACTCAAACTATGGCTACACCTTC. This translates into CASSSPQLNSNYGYTF.

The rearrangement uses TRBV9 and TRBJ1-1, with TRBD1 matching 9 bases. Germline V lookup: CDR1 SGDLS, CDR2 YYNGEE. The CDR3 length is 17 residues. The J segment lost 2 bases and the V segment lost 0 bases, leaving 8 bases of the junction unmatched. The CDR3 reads CASSVGQGGRFNTEAFF. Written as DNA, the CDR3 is TGTGCCAGCAGCGTAGGACAGGGGGGTAGGTTCAACACTGAAGCTTTCTTT.

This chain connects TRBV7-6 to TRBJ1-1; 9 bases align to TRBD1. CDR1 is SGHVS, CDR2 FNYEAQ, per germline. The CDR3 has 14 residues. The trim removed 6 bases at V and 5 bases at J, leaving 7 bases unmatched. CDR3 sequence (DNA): TGTGCCAGCAGTCATGGGACAGGGAGGACTGAAGCTTTCTTT. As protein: CASSHGTGRTEAFF.

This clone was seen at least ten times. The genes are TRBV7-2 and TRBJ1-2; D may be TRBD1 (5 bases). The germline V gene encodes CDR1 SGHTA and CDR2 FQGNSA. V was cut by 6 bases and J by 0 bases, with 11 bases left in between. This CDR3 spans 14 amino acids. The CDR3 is CASSSDTSNYGYTF. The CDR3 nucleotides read TGTGCCAGCAGTTCGGACACCTCTAACTATGGCTACACCTTC. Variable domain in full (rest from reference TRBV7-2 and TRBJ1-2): GAGVSQSPSNKVTEKGKDVELRCDPISGHTALYWYRQSLGQGLEFLIYFQGNSAPDKSGLPSDRFSAERTGGSVSTLTIQRTQQEDSAVYLCASSSDTSNYGYTFGSGTRLTVV.